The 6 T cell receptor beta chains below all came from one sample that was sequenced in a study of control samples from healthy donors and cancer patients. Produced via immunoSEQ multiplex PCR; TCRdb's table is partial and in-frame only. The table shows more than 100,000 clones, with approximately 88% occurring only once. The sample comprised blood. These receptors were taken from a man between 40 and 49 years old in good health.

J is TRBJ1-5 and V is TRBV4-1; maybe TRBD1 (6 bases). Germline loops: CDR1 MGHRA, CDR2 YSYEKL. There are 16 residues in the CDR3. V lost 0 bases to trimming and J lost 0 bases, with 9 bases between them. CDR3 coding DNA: TGCGCCAGCAGCCAAGAGGGGACACATAGCAATCAGCCCCAGCATTTT. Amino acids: CASSQEGTHSNQPQHF.

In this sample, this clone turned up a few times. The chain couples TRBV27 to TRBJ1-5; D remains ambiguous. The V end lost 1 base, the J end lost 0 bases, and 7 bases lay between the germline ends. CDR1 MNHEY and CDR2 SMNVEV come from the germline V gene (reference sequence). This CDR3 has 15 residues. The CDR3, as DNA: TGTGCCAGCAGTTTATGGGGTAATAGCAATCAGCCCCAGCATTTT. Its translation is CASSLWGNSNQPQHF.

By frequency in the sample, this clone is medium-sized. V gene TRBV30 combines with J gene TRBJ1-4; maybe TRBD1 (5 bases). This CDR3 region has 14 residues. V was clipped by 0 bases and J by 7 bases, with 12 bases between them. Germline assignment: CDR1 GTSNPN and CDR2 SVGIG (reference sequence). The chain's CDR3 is CAWSVSRAGEKLFF. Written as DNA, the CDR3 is TGTGCCTGGAGTGTGTCCAGGGCAGGTGAAAAACTGTTTTTT.

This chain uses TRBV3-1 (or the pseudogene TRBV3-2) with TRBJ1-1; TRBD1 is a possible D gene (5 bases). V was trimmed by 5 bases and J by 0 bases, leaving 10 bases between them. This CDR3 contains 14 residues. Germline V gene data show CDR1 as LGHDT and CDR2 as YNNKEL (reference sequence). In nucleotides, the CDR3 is TGTGCCAGCAGCGAACAGGCCTTGAACACTGAAGCTTTCTTT. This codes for CASSEQALNTEAFF.

CDR3 DNA: TGCGCCAGCAGCTTGGGACCGGGACAGGGAGGTTATGGCTACACCTTC. Translating it yields CASSLGPGQGGYGYTF. V gene TRBV5-1 combines with J gene TRBJ1-2; TRBD1 matches 9 bases. The germline V gene encodes CDR1 SGHRS and CDR2 YFSETQ. The CDR3 extends over 16 amino acids. V was clipped by 0 bases and J by 5 bases; unmatched bases: 8.

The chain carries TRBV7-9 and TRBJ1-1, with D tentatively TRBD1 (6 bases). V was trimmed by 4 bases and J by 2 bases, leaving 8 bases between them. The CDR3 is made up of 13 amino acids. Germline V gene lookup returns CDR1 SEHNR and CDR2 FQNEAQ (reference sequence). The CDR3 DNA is TGTGCCAGCAGCTGGGGACAAAACACTGAAGCTTTCTTT. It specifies CASSWGQNTEAFF.